Below, 25 T cell receptor beta chains from the same sample are listed, as sequenced in a study of identical twins. Via MiXCR, TCRdb re-called the 5' RACE reads, giving one row per CDR3 protein. Here the sample spans fewer than 800,000 distinct CDR3 sequences, 7.1% being singletons. The same sample was also studied in work on yellow fever vaccine responses in identical twins.

The sequencing sample was made of PBMCs. These receptor sequences come from a woman under 30 in good health.

This clonotype has a count of ten or more. The chain uses TRBV7-9 and TRBJ2-1, with 7 bases matching TRBD2. After removal of 5 bases from V and 1 base from J, the junction contained 8 bases not matched to a gene. CDR1 is SEHNR, CDR2 FQNEAQ, per germline (reference sequence). The length of the CDR3 is 16 residues. CDR3 sequence (DNA): TGTGCCAGCAGCCGTGACGGGGGGAAGTCCTACAATGAGCAGTTCTTC. It translates to CASSRDGGKSYNEQFF.

This clonotype showed up many times. The rearrangement links TRBV12-3 or TRBV12-4 to TRBJ2-5; no reliable D call. With 6 bases removed from V and 5 bases from J, the gap between germline ends came to 16 bases. The CDR3 runs 14 residues. Here the CDR3 DNA reads TGTGCCAGCAGCATACCCCCCGTTGAGGAGACCCAGTACTTC. Amino acid sequence: CASSIPPVEETQYF.

Ten or more counts support this clonotype. The chain has TRBV12-3 or TRBV12-4 and TRBJ1-5; the D is unclear. V was cut by 2 bases and J by 4 bases, with 3 bases left in between. The CDR3 is made up of 12 amino acids. CDR3 sequence reads: CASSLHNQPQHF. The CDR3 region has the DNA TGTGCCAGCAGTTTACATAATCAGCCCCAGCATTTT.

V is TRBV4-1 and J is TRBJ1-1, with unresolved D. CDR1 and CDR2 from the germline V gene are MGHRA and YSYEKL. Trimming removed 0 bases at V and 3 bases at J, with 14 bases between. The CDR3 totals 16 residues. CDR3 bases: TGCGCCAGCAGCCAAGATTACGCGGCCGGGGACACTGAAGCTTTCTTT. Translated, it gives CASSQDYAAGDTEAFF.

This clonotype has just a few counts. The chain uses TRBV5-6 and TRBJ1-1, with no clear D. This CDR3 is built from 16 residues. The germline CDR1 and CDR2 sequences are SGHDT and YYEEEE. The V end was cut by 1 base, the J end by 1 base, with 14 bases between. CDR3 DNA sequence: TGTGCCAGCAGCTTGTTTGTCGAGCGGGCGAACACTGAAGCTTTCTTT. Protein sequence: CASSLFVERANTEAFF. Filled out from reference TRBV5-6 and TRBJ1-1, the complete variable domain reads DAGVTQSPTHLIKTRGQQVTLRCSPKSGHDTVSWYQQALGQGPQFIFQYYEEEERQRGNFPDRFSGHQFPNYSSELNVNALLLGDSALYLCASSLFVERANTEAFFGQGTRLTVV.

This clonotype was seen a few times. J is TRBJ2-7 and V is TRBV10-3, with TRBD1 identical over 7 bases. After removal of 10 bases from V and 5 bases from J, the junction contained 8 bases not matched to a gene. The germline gives CDR1 ENHRY, CDR2 SYGVKD. The CDR3 loop spans 12 amino acids. CDR3 in DNA: TGTGCCACGACGACAGGGAGCGACGAGCAGTACTTC. Residues: CATTTGSDEQYF.

In its sample, this clonotype was seen a few times. The rearrangement joins TRBV20-1 to TRBJ2-3, with a tentative D call TRBD2 (6 bases). V was shortened by 6 bases and J by 0 bases, with 22 bases between the two germline ends. The CDR3 is made up of 17 amino acids. The germline gives CDR1 DFQATT, CDR2 SNEGSKA (reference sequence). The CDR3 here is CSASGLGKSGSTDTQYF. The CDR3 coding sequence is TGCAGTGCCTCCGGCCTTGGGAAGAGCGGGAGCACAGATACGCAGTATTTT.

Many counts were recorded for this clonotype. The genes are TRBV6-5 and TRBJ1-1; maybe TRBD1 (5 bases). Germline CDR1 is MNHEY and CDR2 is SVGAGI. V was pared by 2 bases and J by 2 bases, with 15 bases between. CDR3 length equals 16 residues. The chain's CDR3 is CASSYRVPGTNTEAFF. For the CDR3, the DNA is TGTGCCAGCAGTTACAGAGTCCCCGGGACCAACACTGAAGCTTTCTTT.

The chain has TRBV7-9 and TRBJ1-1; unclear D gene. Germline assignment: CDR1 SEHNR and CDR2 FQNEAQ (reference sequence). Between the trimmed V and J ends, which lost 5 bases and 1 base, there was a span of 11 bases. The CDR3 runs to 14 residues. CDR3 nucleotides: TGTGCCAGCAGCCCCCAGATTACGAACACTGAAGCTTTCTTT. Amino acid sequence: CASSPQITNTEAFF.

This clonotype has a handful of counts. The chain links TRBV20-1 to TRBJ2-1; TRBD2 aligns across 9 bases. The germline gives CDR1 DFQATT, CDR2 SNEGSKA (reference sequence). The junction had 9 bases not matched to a gene; V was cut back by 0 bases and J by 6 bases. CDR3 length equals 16 residues. The CDR3 protein is CSARDRRLAGFNEQFF. DNA of the CDR3: TGCAGTGCTAGAGATCGGCGGCTAGCGGGGTTCAATGAGCAGTTCTTC.

The table lists this clonotype with many counts. The chain has TRBV7-6 and TRBJ2-7; 10 nucleotides line up with TRBD2. CDR3 length: 15 residues. The germline V gene encodes CDR1 SGHVS and CDR2 FNYEAQ. The V segment lost 3 bases and the J segment 2 bases; nucleotides outside the gene matches: 4. This CDR3 is CASSFPGLATYEQYV. CDR3 in DNA: TGTGCCAGCAGCTTTCCGGGACTAGCGACCTACGAGCAGTACGTC.

In its sample, this clonotype was seen a few times. The J gene is TRBJ2-2, the V gene TRBV6-5, with D perhaps TRBD2 (6 bases). Between the trimmed V and J ends, which lost 0 bases and 11 bases, there was a span of 13 bases. This CDR3 has 14 amino acids. CDR1 MNHEY and CDR2 SVGAGI come from the germline V gene. CDR3 region: CASSYSFAGSELFF. In DNA form, the CDR3 reads TGTGCCAGCAGTTACTCTTTTGCGGGATCTGAGCTGTTTTTT.

This clonotype was recorded at least ten times. The chain recombines TRBV5-1 with TRBJ2-7, with D uncertain. Looked up from germline, CDR1 is SGHRS and CDR2 is YFSETQ. Deletions cut 4 bases from V and 1 base from J, with 18 bases between. This CDR3 contains 16 residues. CDR3 nucleotide sequence: TGCGCCAGCAGCCCGGACCCGATGACACGGTCCTACGAGCAGTACGTC. It is translated as CASSPDPMTRSYEQYV.

The chain joins TRBV18 to TRBJ2-3; TRBD2 matches at 9 bases. The CDR3 is 15 residues long. The junction had 5 bases not matched to a gene; V was cut back by 3 bases and J by 4 bases. CDR1 and CDR2 from the germline V gene are KGHSH and LQKENI. The CDR3 coding sequence is TGTGCCAGCTCACCCGACGGCGGGGGGGCAGATACGCAGTATTTT. Encoded protein: CASSPDGGGADTQYF.

This clonotype was detected ten times or more. The chain uses TRBV6-1 and TRBJ1-6; the D is unclear. V gave up 8 bases and J gave up 8 bases, with 7 bases separating them. Germline V gene data show CDR1 as MNHNS and CDR2 as SASEGT. CDR3 length equals 11 residues. CDR3 sequence (DNA): TGTGCCAGCCGGATGGATTCACCCCTCCACTTT. Translating it yields CASRMDSPLHF.

CDR3 residues: CASSSAGSVYNEQFF. In DNA, the CDR3 is TGTGCCAGCAGCTCGGCGGGCTCAGTTTACAATGAGCAGTTCTTC. This sequence joins TRBV11-3 and TRBJ2-1; D is perhaps TRBD2 (5 bases). V lost 4 bases, J lost 4 bases, and 14 bases lay in between. Germline V gives CDR1 SGHNT, CDR2 YENEEA. This CDR3 has 15 amino acids.

Many counts were recorded for this clonotype. The chain is built from TRBV3-1 and TRBJ2-4; D ambiguous. This CDR3 has 16 residues. CDR1 is LGHDT and CDR2 is YNNKEL in the germline V gene (reference sequence). V was trimmed by 1 base and J by 3 bases, leaving 13 bases between them. The CDR3 spells CASSQAPGGGKNIQYF. DNA of the CDR3: TGTGCCAGCAGCCAAGCCCCGGGTGGCGGCAAAAACATTCAGTACTTC.

In this sample, this clonotype turned up many times. The rearrangement joins TRBV7-9 to TRBJ2-7; TRBD1 matches 7 bases. From germline, CDR1 is SEHNR and CDR2 FQNEAQ (reference sequence). Trimming removed 0 bases from V and 4 bases from J; junction bases left unmatched: 9. CDR3 length: 16 amino acids. The CDR3 sequence: CASSLAFPRQGYEQYF. In DNA, the CDR3 is TGTGCCAGCAGCTTAGCATTTCCGAGACAGGGATACGAGCAGTACTTC.

This sequence joins TRBV4-1 and TRBJ2-3; TRBD2 aligns across 7 bases. The ends lost 1 base at V and 6 bases at J; junction bases unmatched: 4. Germline values: CDR1 MGHRA, CDR2 YSYEKL. This CDR3 has 14 amino acids. The CDR3 DNA follows: TGCGCCAGCAGCCAAGGGGAGGGCCGGGATACGCAGTATTTT. Translating it yields CASSQGEGRDTQYF.

This clonotype was counted between two and nine times. The chain links TRBV12-3 or TRBV12-4 to TRBJ1-3; unclear D gene. V was trimmed by 3 bases and J by 0 bases, leaving 6 bases between them. This CDR3 spans 14 amino acids. The CDR3 here is CASSLSISGNTIYF. The CDR3 coding sequence is TGTGCCAGCAGTTTGTCTATCTCTGGAAACACCATATATTTT.

In its sample, this clonotype was seen many times. The gene calls are TRBV3-1 and TRBJ2-3; 8 bases map to TRBD2. After removal of 4 bases from V and 6 bases from J, the junction contained 6 bases not matched to a gene. Germline CDR1 reads LGHDT; CDR2 reads YNNKEL (reference sequence). CDR3 length: 14 amino acids. The CDR3 DNA reads TGTGCCAGCAGCCCCTATCGGGGGGGGGATACGCAGTATTTT. The encoded protein is CASSPYRGGDTQYF.

This clonotype was seen at least ten times. The chain uses TRBV3-1 and TRBJ2-3; D is unresolved. Deletions cut 2 bases from V and 2 bases from J, with 14 bases between. The CDR3 is 16 amino acids. Germline V gene data show CDR1 as LGHDT and CDR2 as YNNKEL (reference sequence). CDR3 loop: CASSQNLIANTDTQYF. CDR3 nucleotide sequence: TGTGCCAGCAGCCAAAATCTGATCGCGAACACAGATACGCAGTATTTT.

Regarding this clonotype: This may come from a read error, since a much larger clone is one base off. The chain joins TRBV12-3 or TRBV12-4 to TRBJ2-5, with 8 bases identical to TRBD1. The CDR3 consists of 14 residues. Here the CDR3 reads CASSRGQGAETLYF. The CDR3, as DNA: TGTGCCAGCAGTAGAGGACAGGGCGCAGAGACCCTGTACTTC.

This clonotype was observed many times. V gene TRBV7-9 combines with J gene TRBJ2-7; D ambiguous. CDR1 is SEHNR, CDR2 FQNEAQ, per germline (reference sequence). V lost 4 bases and J lost 4, with 11 bases in between. This CDR3 has 13 amino acids. CDR3 coding DNA: TGTGCCAGCAGCTCACAACTCCGTTACGAGCAGTACTTC. This codes for CASSSQLRYEQYF.

The chain uses TRBV11-2 and TRBJ2-7, with D tentatively TRBD2 (5 bases). Germline lookup yields CDR1 SGHAT and CDR2 FQNNGV. This CDR3 is 13 amino acids long. V lost 3 bases and J 6 bases, leaving 12 bases between the germline ends. The CDR3 loop reads CASSFPEAPEQYV. The DNA of the CDR3 is TGTGCCAGCAGCTTCCCGGAGGCTCCCGAGCAGTACGTC.